A selection of T cell receptor beta chains follows, all from one sample in a study of regulatory T cells in long-lasting Graves disease. TCRdb analysed the multiplex PCR reads with MiXCR anew, one entry per CDR3 protein. The data show roughly 400,000 distinct CDR3 sequences, 20% seen once. Sequences were derived from peripheral blood mononuclear cells (PBMCs), sampled when the disease was refractory, from a patient treated with antithyroid drugs. The receptors were gathered from a female donor with Graves disease. Each CDR3 is given with its conserved first and last residue. The D gene is left open where the match is weak. Clone size is stated in some rows and not others, as once, few, many or a class when expanded.

V gene	clone size	J gene	D gene	CDR3 protein	CDR3 DNA
TRBV12-3/TRBV12-4	.	TRBJ2-5	TRBD1	CASSSGRQGEETQYF	TGTGCCAGCAGCTCAGGCAGACAGGGCGAAGAGACCCAGTACTTC
TRBV20-1	few	TRBJ2-7	.	CSASEDSYEQYF	TGCAGTGCAAGCGAGGACAGCTACGAGCAGTACTTC
TRBV20-1	.	TRBJ2-2	.	CSAPVLVDTGELFF	TGCAGTGCTCCGGTTCTAGTCGACACCGGGGAGCTGTTTTTT
TRBV11-2	many	TRBJ2-7	TRBD2	CASSLGPVAGGSSYEQYF	TGTGCCAGCAGCTTAGGGCCGGTAGCGGGAGGAAGCTCCTACGAGCAGTACTTC
TRBV7-9	.	TRBJ2-5	.	CANSRPGGGETQYF	TGTGCCAACAGCCGGCCAGGTGGAGGGGAGACCCAGTACTTC
TRBV5-4	.	TRBJ2-3	TRBD2	CASSKTGTSGSMGTDTQYF	TGTGCCAGCAGTAAAACCGGGACTAGCGGGAGTATGGGCACAGATACGCAGTATTTT
TRBV6-5	many	TRBJ2-7	TRBD1	CASSSYVLDRGPYEQYF	TGTGCCAGCAGTTCCTACGTTCTCGACAGGGGGCCCTACGAGCAGTACTTC
TRBV10-3	.	TRBJ2-7	.	CAITRGDEQYF	TGTGCCATCACGCGGGGAGACGAGCAGTACTTC
TRBV7-2	few	TRBJ2-7	.	CASSLAEFYEQYF	TGTGCCAGCAGCTTAGCGGAGTTCTACGAGCAGTACTTC
TRBV7-2	few	TRBJ2-3	.	CASSYPSLYLDTQYF	TGTGCCAGCAGCTATCCCAGCTTATATTTGGATACGCAGTATTTT
TRBV28	many	TRBJ2-5	TRBD2	CASSSSTGLADQETQYF	TGTGCCAGCAGTTCCTCCACGGGACTAGCGGACCAAGAGACCCAGTACTTC
TRBV12-3/TRBV12-4	many	TRBJ1-1	TRBD1	CASRGQGASTEAFF	TGTGCCAGCAGGGGACAGGGGGCGTCCACTGAAGCTTTCTTT
TRBV30	many	TRBJ2-7	.	CAWSSGSEQYF	TGTGCCTGGAGTAGCGGCTCCGAGCAGTACTTC
TRBV11-2	many	TRBJ2-5	TRBD2	CASSLGGTNVGETQYF	TGTGCCAGCAGCTTAGGCGGGACTAACGTGGGGGAGACCCAGTACTTC
TRBV6-1	few	TRBJ1-6	.	CASSSAENSPLHF	TGTGCCAGCAGTAGCGCGGAAAATTCACCCCTCCACTTT
TRBV9	.	TRBJ1-1	.	CASSPRGAPDTEAFF	TGTGCCAGCAGTCCCCGGGGGGCGCCGGACACTGAAGCTTTCTTT
TRBV5-1	few	TRBJ1-1	.	CASRLDGTNTEAFF	TGCGCCAGCAGACTGGACGGCACCAACACTGAAGCTTTCTTT
TRBV28	many	TRBJ2-7	TRBD2	CASSKAGVFSEQYF	TGTGCCAGCAGTAAAGCGGGAGTGTTTAGCGAGCAGTACTTC
TRBV10-3	.	TRBJ2-5	TRBD1	CAISAGTGRIKTQYF	TGTGCCATCAGTGCGGGGACAGGGAGGATCAAGACCCAGTACTTC
TRBV13	.	TRBJ2-7	.	CASSLSSRRAIYEQYF	TGTGCCAGCAGCTTGTCCTCCAGGAGAGCAATCTACGAGCAGTACTTC
TRBV3-1	few	TRBJ1-3	.	CASRWGNTIYF	TGTGCCAGCAGGTGGGGAAACACCATATATTTT
TRBV7-9	few	TRBJ2-5	.	CASSLEGGKETQYF	TGTGCCAGCAGCTTAGAGGGGGGGAAGGAGACCCAGTACTTC
TRBV2	.	TRBJ2-2	.	CASTVRGSNTGELFF	TGTGCCAGCACCGTTCGAGGTTCGAACACCGGGGAGCTGTTTTTT
TRBV5-1	few	TRBJ1-5	.	CASATVPDQPQHF	TGCGCCAGCGCGACAGTCCCAGATCAGCCCCAGCATTTT
TRBV12-3/TRBV12-4	.	TRBJ2-7	TRBD2	CASSPTTSGRNEQYF	TGTGCCAGCAGCCCGACGACTAGCGGGAGAAACGAGCAGTACTTC
TRBV20-1	few	TRBJ1-4	.	CSARDLNEPGEKLFF	TGCAGTGCTAGAGATTTGAACGAGCCCGGGGAAAAACTGTTTTTT
TRBV20-1	few	TRBJ2-7	TRBD2	CSATLWTSGSREQYF	TGCAGTGCTACCCTTTGGACTAGCGGCTCTCGCGAGCAGTACTTC
TRBV7-2	few	TRBJ2-2	TRBD2	CASSQRDSHTGELFF	TGTGCCAGCAGCCAGCGGGACTCCCACACCGGGGAGCTGTTTTTT
TRBV12-3/TRBV12-4	many	TRBJ1-5	.	CASGQRNNQPQHF	TGTGCCAGTGGACAGAGAAACAATCAGCCCCAGCATTTT